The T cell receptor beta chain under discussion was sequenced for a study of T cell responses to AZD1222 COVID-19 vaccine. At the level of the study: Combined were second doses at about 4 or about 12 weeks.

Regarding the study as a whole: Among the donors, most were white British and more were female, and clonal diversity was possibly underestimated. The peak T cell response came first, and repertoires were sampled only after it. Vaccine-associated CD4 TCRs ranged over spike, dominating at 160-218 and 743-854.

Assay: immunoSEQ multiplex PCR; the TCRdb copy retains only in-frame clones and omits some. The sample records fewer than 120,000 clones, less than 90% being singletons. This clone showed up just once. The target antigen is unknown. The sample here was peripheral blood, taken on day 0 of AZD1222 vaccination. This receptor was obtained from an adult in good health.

In DNA, the CDR3 is TGTGCCAGCATTCAGAACACTGAAGCTTTCTTT. Translated, it gives CASIQNTEAFF. The gene calls are TRBV2 and TRBJ1-1; D ambiguous. Trimming removed 7 bases from V and 1 base from J, with 4 bases in between. The germline V gene has CDR1 SNHLY and CDR2 FYNNEI. The CDR3 is 11 residues long. The full variable domain, its missing parts supplied by reference TRBV2 and TRBJ1-1, is EPEVTQTPSHQVTQMGQEVILRCVPISNHLYFYWYRQILGQKVEFLVSFYNNEISEKSEIFDDQFSVERPDGSNFTLKIRSTKLEDSAMYFCASIQNTEAFFGQGTRLTVV.